The clone carrying this TCR beta chain was observed a handful of times. This sample is drawn from a study of beta chain features in type 1 diabetes. Only one heparinised blood draw was taken per donor, and its volume averaged around 110 mL. Expressed TCRB transcripts were sequenced because the entire RNA isolate underwent reverse transcription. Sequenced by immunoSEQ multiplex PCR; TCRdb stores in-frame clones only, minus some. The sample comprises hundreds of thousands of clones, about 32% of which are singletons, and about 0.065% rests with the top ten. The CDR3 covers 10 residues. The germline V and J ends were trimmed by 5 bases and 7 bases, with 6 bases remaining between them. The germline V gene encodes CDR1 SQVTM and CDR2 ANQGSEA.

This chain uses TRBV29-1 with TRBJ2-1, with no clear D. Input material: naive CD4+ T cells from blood. The TCR originated in a young man in good health. In DNA form, the CDR3 reads TGCAGCGTTCTGCCAAATGAGCAGTTCTTC. It specifies CSVLPNEQFF.